A selection of T cell receptor beta chains follows, all from one sample in a study of OX40 agonist ivuxolimab in advanced cancers. The data were produced by immunoSEQ multiplex PCR, yet TCRdb's version contains in-frame clones alone and is incomplete. The data hold roughly 53,000 clones, with about 88% observed a single time. Sample: CD4+ or CD8+ T cells sorted from blood, taken in a trial of the OX40 agonist ivuxolimab. These receptors all stem from an adult with an advanced solid tumor such as melanoma, head and neck, liver or kidney cancer. CDR3s include the opening cysteine and the closing phenylalanine or tryptophan. D genes are given only for firm matches. Expanded clones get a size class; other rows say once, few or many, or leave the size out.

CDR3 DNA | CDR3 protein | D gene | J gene | clone size | V gene
TGCGCCAGCAGCTCCGGGACAGTAGTGAACACTGAAGCTTTCTTT | CASSSGTVVNTEAFF | TRBD1 | TRBJ1-1 | . | TRBV5-1
TGTGCCAGCAATATTTTATCCTACAATGAGCAGTTCTTC | CASNILSYNEQFF | . | TRBJ2-1 | . | TRBV6-6
TGTGCCAGCAGTGAAGCGCGGGGGTGGACCCAATCAGATACGCAGTATTTT | CASSEARGWTQSDTQYF | TRBD2 | TRBJ2-3 | . | TRBV6-1
TGCGCCAGCAGTCGTAACGCCGGGGAGCTGTTTTTT | CASSRNAGELFF | . | TRBJ2-2 | . | TRBV5-1
TGTGCCAGCACCCCTTCTAACTATGGCTACACCTTC | CASTPSNYGYTF | . | TRBJ1-2 | . | TRBV6-1
TGTGCCAGCAGCCCCAAGGGAGGGTCCCTCATCTACGAGCAGTACTTC | CASSPKGGSLIYEQYF | TRBD2 | TRBJ2-7 | . | TRBV5-5
TGTGCCACCAGCAGTGCGGCGAACACTGAAGCTTTCTTT | CATSSAANTEAFF | . | TRBJ1-1 | . | TRBV15
TGCGCCAGCAGCCCTATCGCTAGCGGGAGTGGCAATGAGCAGTTCTTC | CASSPIASGSGNEQFF | TRBD2 | TRBJ2-1 | . | TRBV5-1
TGCAGCGTCGGTATGAGCTCTGGAAACACCATATATTTT | CSVGMSSGNTIYF | . | TRBJ1-3 | . | TRBV29-1
TGTGCCAGCACCCTGGACAGGCGAAACTACGAGCAGTACTTC | CASTLDRRNYEQYF | TRBD1 | TRBJ2-7 | once | TRBV5-4
TGTGCCAGCAGTGACCCGGCCCCTGAAAAACTGTTTTTT | CASSDPAPEKLFF | . | TRBJ1-4 | . | TRBV25-1